This TCR beta chain was found in a study of tumor T cells in aggressive B-cell lymphoma. Note on this clone: The junction differs from germline at one of its ends, possibly a read error.

CDR3 length: 16 amino acids. Data came from immunoSEQ multiplex PCR; TCRdb stores just in-frame clones and leaves some out. The data contain about 2,000 clones, 85% to 95% of them singletons. Sequenced: tumor tissue. V gene TRBV23-1 combines with J gene TRBJ2-6; D could derive from TRBD1 or TRBD2 (7 bases each). TRBV23-1 qualifies as an ORF whose function is uncertain. This receptor was obtained from an adult with diffuse large B cell lymphoma. The CDR3 region has the DNA TGCGCCAGCAATCAGGGGGGGGTTAAGGGGGTCAACGTCCTGACTTTC. Residues: CASNQGGVKGVNVLTF.